The clone carrying this T cell receptor (beta chain) has only a few counts. The antigen remains undetermined. TCRdb fed the PCR reads into MiXCR, producing one record per CDR3 protein. In the table there are about 100,000 distinct CDR3 sequences, about 35% of which are singletons. These data are taken from a study of molecular identifiers for immune sequencing clone quantification. Across the whole study: Split five ways in replicates, RNA from about 20,000 or 100,000 naive CD8 cells had four portions sequenced.

Study-wide points: Spike-in Jurkat TCR RNA from a single cell reportedly registered among about 1 million naive cells. Among effectors, clones above 20 RNA copies held over 98% of molecules; among naive cells, under 1%.

Naive CD8 T cell sorting was performed on the CD8+CD4-CCR7+CD45RA+ phenotype. Sequencing input: naive CD8+ T cells from blood, with Jurkat cell RNA spiked in. Subset meaning: FACS-sorted CD8+CD4-CCR7+CD45RA+ naive T cells. This TCR was sampled from a human donor in good health. Some libraries in this study had Jurkat cell RNA spiked in.

In nucleotides, the CDR3 is TGTGCCAGCAGCCCTAACTCCGGGACCCCCAAAGAGACCCAGTACTTC. As protein: CASSPNSGTPKETQYF. The chain joins TRBV27 to TRBJ2-5, with D perhaps given as TRBD1 or TRBD2 (5 bases each). The CDR3 is 16 amino acids. V dropped 6 bases and J dropped 3 bases, with 20 bases sitting between them. CDR1 and CDR2 from the germline V gene are MNHEY and SMNVEV (reference sequence).